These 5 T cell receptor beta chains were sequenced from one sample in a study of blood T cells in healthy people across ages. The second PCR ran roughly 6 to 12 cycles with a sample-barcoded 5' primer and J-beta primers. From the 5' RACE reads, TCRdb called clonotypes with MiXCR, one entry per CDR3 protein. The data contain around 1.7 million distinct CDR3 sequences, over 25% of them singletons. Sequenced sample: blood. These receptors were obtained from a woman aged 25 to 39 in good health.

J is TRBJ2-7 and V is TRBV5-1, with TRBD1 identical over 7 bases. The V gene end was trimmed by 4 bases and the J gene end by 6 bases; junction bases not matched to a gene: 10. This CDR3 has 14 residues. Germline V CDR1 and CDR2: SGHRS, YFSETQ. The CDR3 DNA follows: TGCGCCAGCAGCGGGACAGCCCCCACCCTCGAGCAGTACTTC. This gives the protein CASSGTAPTLEQYF.

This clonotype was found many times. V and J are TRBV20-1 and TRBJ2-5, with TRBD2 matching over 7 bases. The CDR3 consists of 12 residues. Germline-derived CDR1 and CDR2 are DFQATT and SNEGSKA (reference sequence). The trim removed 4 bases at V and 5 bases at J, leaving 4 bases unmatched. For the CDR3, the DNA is TGCAGTGCTATCCGGGAGGACGAGACCCAGTACTTC. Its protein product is CSAIREDETQYF.

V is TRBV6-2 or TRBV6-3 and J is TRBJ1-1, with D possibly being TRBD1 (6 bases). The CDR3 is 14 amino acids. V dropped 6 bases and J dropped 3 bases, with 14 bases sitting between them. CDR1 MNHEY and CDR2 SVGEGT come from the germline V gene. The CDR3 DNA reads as TGTGCCAGCAGAAATGGGGGCTGGTACACTGAAGCTTTCTTT. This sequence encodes CASRNGGWYTEAFF.

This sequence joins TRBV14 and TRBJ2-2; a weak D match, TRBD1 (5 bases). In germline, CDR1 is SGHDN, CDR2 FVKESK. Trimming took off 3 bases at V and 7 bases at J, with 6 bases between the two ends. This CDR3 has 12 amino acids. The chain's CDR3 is CASSHRDGELFF. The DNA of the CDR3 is TGTGCCAGCAGCCACAGGGACGGGGAGCTGTTTTTT.

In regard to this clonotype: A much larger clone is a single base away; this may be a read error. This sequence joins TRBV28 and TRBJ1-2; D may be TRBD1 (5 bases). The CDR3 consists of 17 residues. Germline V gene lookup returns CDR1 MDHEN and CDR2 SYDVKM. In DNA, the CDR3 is TGTGCCAGCAGTTTATCTGCAGGGAAAGGGAGAGACTATGGCTACCCCTTC. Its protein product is CASSLSAGKGRDYGYPF.